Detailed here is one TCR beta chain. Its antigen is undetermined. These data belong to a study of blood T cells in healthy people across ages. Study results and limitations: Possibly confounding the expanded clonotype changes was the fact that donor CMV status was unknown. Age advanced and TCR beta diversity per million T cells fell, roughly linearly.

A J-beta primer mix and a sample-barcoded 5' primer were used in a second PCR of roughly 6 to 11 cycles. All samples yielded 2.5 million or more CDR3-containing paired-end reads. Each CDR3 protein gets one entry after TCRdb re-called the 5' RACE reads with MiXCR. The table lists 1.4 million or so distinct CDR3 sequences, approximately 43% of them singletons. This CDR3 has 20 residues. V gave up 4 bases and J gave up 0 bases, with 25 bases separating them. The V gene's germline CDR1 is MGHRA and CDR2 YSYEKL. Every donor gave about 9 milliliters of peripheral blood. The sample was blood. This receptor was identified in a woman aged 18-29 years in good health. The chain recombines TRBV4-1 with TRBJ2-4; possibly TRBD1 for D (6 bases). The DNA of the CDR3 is TGCGCCAGCAGCCGAGAGGGCAGGGGTAACTGGGAACTAGCCAAAAACATTCAGTACTTC. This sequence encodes CASSREGRGNWELAKNIQYF.